Shown below are 16 T cell receptor beta chains from a single sample sequenced in a study of persistence of HIV-infected CD4 T cells. These TCRs' antigens remain unknown. This was the immunoSEQ version 4 assay in survey mode. Sequencing used immunoSEQ multiplex PCR; TCRdb keeps in-frame clones, though not all of them. The sample lists 35,000 to 45,000 clones; around 80% were seen once. The stimulus was lysate of CMV-infected fibroblasts, approximately 9.6 ug/mL. CD40L-negative CD69-negative CD45RO-high memory CD4+ T cells were sorted as populations depleted of antigen-responding cells. The input for sequencing was CD4+ T cells sorted from PBMCs after approximately 18-hour stimulation, taken from a patient who received antiretroviral therapy. The receptors shown here come from an adult man with HIV who was CMV-seropositive.

Points on this clone: Within the sample, other DNA sequences also encode this same CDR3. The chain uses TRBV16 and TRBJ1-1, with no clear D. This CDR3 has 14 amino acids. The germline V gene encodes CDR1 KGHSY and CDR2 FQNENV. Trimming removed 0 bases at V and 1 base at J, with 6 bases between. The CDR3 nucleotides read TGTGCCAGCAGCCAATCGAGCAGGAACACTGAAGCTTTCTTT. It specifies CASSQSSRNTEAFF.

The chain is built from TRBV6-1 and TRBJ1-4; D not certain. Germline CDR1 MNHNS, CDR2 SASEGT. The CDR3 length is 15 residues. Trimming took 2 bases from V and 5 from J, leaving 12 bases between them. CDR3 residues: CASSEFLGQNEKLFF. As DNA, the CDR3 is TGTGCCAGCAGTGAATTTCTCGGGCAGAATGAAAAACTGTTTTTT.

This chain connects TRBV5-6 to TRBJ2-2; possibly TRBD1 for D (6 bases). Germline V gives CDR1 SGHDT, CDR2 YYEEEE. The CDR3 is made up of 12 amino acids. With 6 bases removed from V and 5 bases from J, the gap between germline ends came to 8 bases. The CDR3 loop reads CASMRGTGELFF. CDR3 DNA sequence: TGTGCCAGCATGAGGGGGACCGGGGAGCTGTTTTTT.

This sequence joins TRBV5-1 and TRBJ1-6; D unresolved. This CDR3 spans 16 amino acids. Trimming removed 8 bases from V and 0 bases from J, with 15 bases in between. Germline V CDR1 and CDR2: SGHRS, YFSETQ. The CDR3 DNA sequence: TGCGCCAGGAATCGGAGGAGTTCCTCCTATAATTCACCCCTCCACTTT. This codes for CARNRRSSSYNSPLHF.

V usage is TRBV6-1 and J usage is TRBJ2-7; the D is unclear. CDR1 and CDR2 from the germline V gene are MNHNS and SASEGT. V gave up 0 bases and J gave up 5 bases, with 11 bases separating them. CDR3 length: 14 residues. DNA for the CDR3: TGTGCCAGCAGTGAAGCCAGGTCGGGTCACGAGCAGTACTTC. Protein: CASSEARSGHEQYF.

This chain uses TRBV28 with TRBJ2-5; 9 positions agree with TRBD1. This CDR3 is 17 amino acids long. Germline lookup yields CDR1 MDHEN and CDR2 SYDVKM. The V segment lost 3 bases and the J segment 4 bases; nucleotides outside the gene matches: 12. The CDR3 DNA sequence: TGTGCCAGCAGTTTGCCGGGACAGGGAAGCCTCGGAGAGACCCAGTACTTC. This encodes CASSLPGQGSLGETQYF.

The chain is built from TRBV5-4 and TRBJ2-2; no reliable D call. In germline, CDR1 is SGHNT, CDR2 YYREEE (reference sequence). Trimming shortened V by 0 bases and J by 6 bases, and 3 bases separated the two germline ends. The CDR3 sequence is 12 residues long. The CDR3 region is CASSLDAGELFF. The DNA of the CDR3 is TGTGCCAGCAGCTTGGACGCCGGGGAGCTGTTTTTT.

This clone was seen more than once but under ten times. The CDR3: CASSSTGEGAKNIQYF. The CDR3 nucleotides read TGTGCCAGCAGTTCCACGGGGGAGGGGGCCAAAAACATTCAGTACTTC. J is TRBJ2-4 and V is TRBV6-5; TRBD2 matches at 7 bases. This CDR3 is 16 amino acids long. With V trimmed by 4 bases and J by 1 base, 7 bases remained unmatched. The germline CDR1 and CDR2 sequences are MNHEY and SVGAGI.

The genes are TRBV5-1 and TRBJ2-1; 13 nucleotides agree with TRBD2. Germline V CDR1 and CDR2: SGHRS, YFSETQ. The CDR3 has 15 amino acids. V was clipped by 4 bases and J by 9 bases; unmatched bases: 7. Here the CDR3 DNA reads TGCGCCAGCAGCCCGGGGACTAGCGGGGTGGCTGAGCAGTTCTTC. Its protein product is CASSPGTSGVAEQFF.

The chain uses TRBV7-9 and TRBJ2-2; D is possibly TRBD2 (5 bases). Germline V gene data show CDR1 as SEHNR and CDR2 as FQNEAQ (reference sequence). CDR3 length: 17 amino acids. V shed 2 bases and J shed 6 bases, with 19 bases lying between them. CDR3 DNA sequence: TGTGCCAGCAGCTTACAGGACGGGGTGTCGAAGGCCGGGGAGCTGTTTTTT. Encoded protein: CASSLQDGVSKAGELFF.

This clone has only a few counts. The chain combines TRBV4-1 with TRBJ1-1; D is undetermined. V was pared by 0 bases and J by 6 bases, with 14 bases between. This CDR3 comprises 15 residues. Looked up from germline, CDR1 is MGHRA and CDR2 is YSYEKL. The CDR3 DNA reads TGCGCCAGCAGCCAAGATGAGGGAAGGAGGGCTGAAGCTTTCTTT. Translation gives CASSQDEGRRAEAFF.

This sequence joins TRBV2 and TRBJ2-7, with 7 bases fitting TRBD1. Looked up from germline, CDR1 is SNHLY and CDR2 is FYNNEI. V shed 2 bases and J 4 bases; nucleotides not matched to a gene: 5. This CDR3 has 14 residues. The CDR3 sequence is CASSETRGPYEQYF. In nucleotides, the CDR3 is TGTGCCAGCAGTGAAACGAGGGGGCCATACGAGCAGTACTTC.

This sequence joins TRBV5-4 and TRBJ2-1; TRBD1 matches 9 bases. The germline CDR1 and CDR2 sequences are SGHNT and YYREEE (reference sequence). This CDR3 contains 13 residues. The V and J ends lost 2 bases and 7 bases, in that order; junction bases with no gene match: 1. The CDR3 sequence is CASSLDRGNEQFF. In DNA form, the CDR3 reads TGTGCCAGCAGCTTAGACAGGGGGAATGAGCAGTTCTTC.

This chain joins TRBV12-3 or TRBV12-4 and TRBJ2-3; D not certain. This CDR3 is built from 12 residues. Trimming took off 2 bases at V and 6 bases at J, with 6 bases between the two ends. For the CDR3, the DNA is TGTGCCAGCAGTTTAAACTGGGATACGCAGTATTTT. Its translation: CASSLNWDTQYF.

The V and J genes are TRBV11-3 and TRBJ2-2, with D unresolved. V was trimmed by 6 bases and J by 0 bases, leaving 5 bases between them. CDR1 and CDR2 (germline): SGHNT, YENEEA. This CDR3 is 13 amino acids long. The CDR3 coding sequence is TGTGCCAGCAGGGTTGCGAACACCGGGGAGCTGTTTTTT. Translation gives CASRVANTGELFF.

This clone was picked up one time. This chain links TRBV6-5 with TRBJ2-7, with 9 bases matching TRBD1. The trim removed 6 bases at V and 7 bases at J, leaving 7 bases unmatched. The CDR3 is made up of 13 amino acids. The germline CDR1 and CDR2 sequences are MNHEY and SVGAGI. In DNA, the CDR3 is TGTGCCAGCAGGGGGACAGGGACGGGTGAGCAGTACTTC. This codes for CASRGTGTGEQYF.